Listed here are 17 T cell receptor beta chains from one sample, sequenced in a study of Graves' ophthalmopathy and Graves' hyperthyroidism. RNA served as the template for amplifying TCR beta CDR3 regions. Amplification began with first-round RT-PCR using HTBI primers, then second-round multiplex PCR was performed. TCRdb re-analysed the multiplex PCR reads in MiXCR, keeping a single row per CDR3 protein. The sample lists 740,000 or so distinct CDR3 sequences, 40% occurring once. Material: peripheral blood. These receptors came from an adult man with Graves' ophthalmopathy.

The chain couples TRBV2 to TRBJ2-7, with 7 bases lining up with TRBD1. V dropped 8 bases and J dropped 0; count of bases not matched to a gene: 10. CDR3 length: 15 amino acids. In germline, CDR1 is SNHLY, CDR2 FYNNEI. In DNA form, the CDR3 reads TGTGCCAGCGTGAGGCAGGGACAGAGCTCCTACGAGCAGTACTTC. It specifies CASVRQGQSSYEQYF.

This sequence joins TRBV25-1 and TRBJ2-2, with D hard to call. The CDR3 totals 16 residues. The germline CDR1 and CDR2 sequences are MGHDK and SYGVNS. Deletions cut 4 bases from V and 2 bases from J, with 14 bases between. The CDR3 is CASSARANSNTGELFF. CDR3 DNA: TGTGCCAGCAGTGCTCGCGCGAACAGTAACACCGGGGAGCTGTTTTTT.

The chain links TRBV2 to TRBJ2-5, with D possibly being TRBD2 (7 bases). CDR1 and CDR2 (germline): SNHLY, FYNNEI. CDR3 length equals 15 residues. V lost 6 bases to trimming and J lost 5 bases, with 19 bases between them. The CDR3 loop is CASSSTGGPSETQYF. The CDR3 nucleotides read TGTGCCAGCAGCTCGACCGGGGGGCCCTCGGAGACCCAGTACTTC. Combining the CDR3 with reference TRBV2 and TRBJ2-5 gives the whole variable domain EPEVTQTPSHQVTQMGQEVILRCVPISNHLYFYWYRQILGQKVEFLVSFYNNEISEKSEIFDDQFSVERPDGSNFTLKIRSTKLEDSAMYFCASSSTGGPSETQYFGPGTRLLVL.

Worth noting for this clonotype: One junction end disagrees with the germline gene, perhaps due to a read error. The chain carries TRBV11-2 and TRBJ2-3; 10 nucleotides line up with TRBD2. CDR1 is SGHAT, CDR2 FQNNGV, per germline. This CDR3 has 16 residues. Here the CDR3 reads CACSVILAGSGDTQYF. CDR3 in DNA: TGTGCCTGCAGCGTGATACTAGCGGGGTCCGGAGATACGCAGTATTTT.

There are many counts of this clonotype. This CDR3 reads CSVEGDRGENEQYF. CDR3 nucleotides: TGCAGCGTTGAAGGGGACAGGGGGGAGAACGAGCAGTACTTC. V is TRBV29-1 and J is TRBJ2-7; the match to TRBD1 covers 11 bases. Per the germline V gene, CDR1 is SQVTM and CDR2 is ANQGSEA. This CDR3 region has 14 residues. With V trimmed by 1 base and J by 5 bases, 4 bases remained unmatched.

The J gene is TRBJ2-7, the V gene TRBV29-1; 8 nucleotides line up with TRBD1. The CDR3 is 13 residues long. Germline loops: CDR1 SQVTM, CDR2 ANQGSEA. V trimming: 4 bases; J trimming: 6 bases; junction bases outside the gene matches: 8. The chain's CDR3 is CSVARTGSPEQYF. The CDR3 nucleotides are TGCAGCGTTGCCAGGACAGGGTCCCCCGAGCAGTACTTC.

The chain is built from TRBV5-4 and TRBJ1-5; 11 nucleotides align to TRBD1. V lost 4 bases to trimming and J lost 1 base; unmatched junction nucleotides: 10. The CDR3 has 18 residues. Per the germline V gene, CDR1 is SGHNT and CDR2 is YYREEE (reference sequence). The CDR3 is CASSRTGGGVGSNQPQHF. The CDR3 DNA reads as TGTGCCAGCAGCCGGACAGGGGGCGGTGTAGGGAGCAATCAGCCCCAGCATTTT.

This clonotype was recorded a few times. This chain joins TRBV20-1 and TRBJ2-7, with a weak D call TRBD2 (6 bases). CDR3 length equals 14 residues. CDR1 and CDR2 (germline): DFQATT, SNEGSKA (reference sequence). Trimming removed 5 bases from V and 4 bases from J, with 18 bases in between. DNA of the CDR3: TGCAGTGCTCGGGACTCTCGTCGGGCTTACGAGCAGTACTTC. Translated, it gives CSARDSRRAYEQYF.

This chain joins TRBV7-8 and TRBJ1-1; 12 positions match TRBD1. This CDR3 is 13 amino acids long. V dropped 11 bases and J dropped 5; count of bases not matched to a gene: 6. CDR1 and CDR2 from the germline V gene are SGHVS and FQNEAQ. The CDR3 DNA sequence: TGTGCCTGGGACAGGGGGCGCGAGACTGAAGCTTTCTTT. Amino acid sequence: CAWDRGRETEAFF.

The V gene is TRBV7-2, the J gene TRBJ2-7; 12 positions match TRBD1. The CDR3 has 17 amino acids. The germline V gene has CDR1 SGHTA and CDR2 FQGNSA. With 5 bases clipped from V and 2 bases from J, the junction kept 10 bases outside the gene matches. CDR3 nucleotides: TGTGCCAGCAGCCTCCGGGACAGGGGGCTAGGGACCTACGAGCAGTACTTC. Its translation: CASSLRDRGLGTYEQYF.

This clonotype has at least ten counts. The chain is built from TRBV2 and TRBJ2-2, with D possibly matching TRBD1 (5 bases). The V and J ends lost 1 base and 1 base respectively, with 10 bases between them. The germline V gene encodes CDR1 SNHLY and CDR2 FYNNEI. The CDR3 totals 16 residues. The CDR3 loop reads CASSEEGQGNTGELFF. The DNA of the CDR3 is TGTGCCAGCAGTGAAGAGGGTCAGGGGAACACCGGGGAGCTGTTTTTT.

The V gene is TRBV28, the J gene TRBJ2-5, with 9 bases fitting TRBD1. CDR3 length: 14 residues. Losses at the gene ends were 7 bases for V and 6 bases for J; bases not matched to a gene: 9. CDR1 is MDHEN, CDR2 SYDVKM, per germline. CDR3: CASNQSGTGQTQYF. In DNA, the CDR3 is TGTGCCAGCAATCAATCGGGGACAGGGCAGACCCAGTACTTC.

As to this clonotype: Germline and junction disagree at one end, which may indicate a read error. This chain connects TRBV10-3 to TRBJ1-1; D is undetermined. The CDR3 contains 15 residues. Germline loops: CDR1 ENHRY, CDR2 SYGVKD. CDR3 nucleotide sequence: TGTGCCAGCAGTTACAATACCAAAATGGGCACTGAAGCTTTCTTT. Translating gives CASSYNTKMGTEAFF.

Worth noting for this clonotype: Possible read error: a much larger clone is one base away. CDR3 sequence: CASGIVLGTEAFF. The CDR3 coding sequence is TGTGCCAGTGGTATTGTTCTTGGGACTGAAGCTTTCTTT. This chain connects TRBV19 to TRBJ1-1; D unclear. Germline V gene data show CDR1 as LNHDA and CDR2 as SQIVND (reference sequence). The CDR3 is 13 amino acids.

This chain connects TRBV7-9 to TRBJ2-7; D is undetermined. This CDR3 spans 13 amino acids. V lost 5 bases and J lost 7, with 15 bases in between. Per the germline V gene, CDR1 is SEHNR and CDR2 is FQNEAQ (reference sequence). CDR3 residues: CASSAGPRAEQYF. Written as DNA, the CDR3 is TGTGCCAGCAGCGCCGGGCCCCGTGCGGAGCAGTACTTC.

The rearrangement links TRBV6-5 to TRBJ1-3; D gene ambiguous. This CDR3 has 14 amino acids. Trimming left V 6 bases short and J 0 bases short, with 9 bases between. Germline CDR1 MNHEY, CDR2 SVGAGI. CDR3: CASRGLSSGNTIYF. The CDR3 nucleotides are TGTGCCAGCAGAGGACTAAGCTCTGGAAACACCATATATTTT.

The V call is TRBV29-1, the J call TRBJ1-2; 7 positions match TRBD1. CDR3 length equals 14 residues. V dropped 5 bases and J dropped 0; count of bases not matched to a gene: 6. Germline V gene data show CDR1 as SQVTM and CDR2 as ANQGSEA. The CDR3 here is CSVPGTAPNYGYTF. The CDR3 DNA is TGCAGCGTTCCCGGGACAGCACCTAACTATGGCTACACCTTC. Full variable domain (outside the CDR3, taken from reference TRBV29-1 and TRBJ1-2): SAVISQKPSRDICQRGTSLTIQCQVDSQVTMMFWYRQQPGQSLTLIATANQGSEATYESGFVIDKFPISRPNLTFSTLTVSNMSPEDSSIYLCSVPGTAPNYGYTFGSGTRLTVV.